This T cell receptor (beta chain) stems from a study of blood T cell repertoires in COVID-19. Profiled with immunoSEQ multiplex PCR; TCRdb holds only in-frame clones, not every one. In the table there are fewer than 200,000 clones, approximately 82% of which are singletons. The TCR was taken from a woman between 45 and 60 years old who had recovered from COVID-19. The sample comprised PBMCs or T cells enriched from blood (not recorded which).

CDR3: CASRPIAGGSTDTQYF. CDR3 coding DNA: TGTGCCAGCAGACCAATAGCGGGAGGAAGCACAGATACGCAGTATTTT. The V gene is TRBV7-8, the J gene TRBJ2-3; 10 bases line up with TRBD2. There are 16 residues in the CDR3. Germline values: CDR1 SGHVS, CDR2 FQNEAQ. Trimming at V came to 6 bases and at J to 0 bases, leaving 6 bases not matched to a gene. Based on the CDR3 plus reference TRBV7-8 and TRBJ2-3, the full variable domain is GAGVSQSPRYKVAKRGQDVALRCDPISGHVSLFWYQQALGQGPEFLTYFQNEAQLDKSGLPSDRFFAERPEGSVSTLKIQRTQQEDSAVYLCASRPIAGGSTDTQYFGPGTRLTVL.